The following is a T cell receptor beta chain sequence with its context. As yet, its antigen is unknown. The data derive from a study of Ad26.COV2.S vaccination and SARS-CoV-2 variants. As for the study in general: Into the muscle, Ad26.COV2.S was dosed once or twice, 56 days apart. Study results and limitations: Substantial breadth in spike-specific CD8+ and CD4+ T cell responses was reportedly seen after vaccination.

The method was immunoSEQ multiplex PCR; TCRdb's version includes in-frame clones alone and lacks a portion of them. The repertoire holds hundreds of thousands of clones, with about nine tenths as singletons. The treatment: some 20 received Ad26.COV2.S at low or high dose, single or two shots; 5 received placebo; per-sample allocation not given. The investigators took samples on day 63 after the first vaccine or placebo injection. Immunization relied on an Ad26 vector, which expressed Wuhan-strain SARS-CoV-2 spike. The sequenced sample was peripheral blood, obtained in a trial of Ad26.COV2.S vaccine versus placebo. The clonotype originates from a person between 18 and 59 years old who received the Ad26.COV2.S COVID-19 vaccine or a placebo.

CDR3 in amino acids: CASSQDIGLPDTQYF. As DNA, the CDR3 is TGCGCCAGCAGCCAGGACATAGGGCTTCCGGATACGCAGTATTTT. The chain carries TRBV4-1 and TRBJ2-3, with D perhaps TRBD1 (5 bases). The CDR3 has 15 residues. The germline V gene encodes CDR1 MGHRA and CDR2 YSYEKL. V shed 3 bases and J shed 6 bases, with 16 bases lying between them.